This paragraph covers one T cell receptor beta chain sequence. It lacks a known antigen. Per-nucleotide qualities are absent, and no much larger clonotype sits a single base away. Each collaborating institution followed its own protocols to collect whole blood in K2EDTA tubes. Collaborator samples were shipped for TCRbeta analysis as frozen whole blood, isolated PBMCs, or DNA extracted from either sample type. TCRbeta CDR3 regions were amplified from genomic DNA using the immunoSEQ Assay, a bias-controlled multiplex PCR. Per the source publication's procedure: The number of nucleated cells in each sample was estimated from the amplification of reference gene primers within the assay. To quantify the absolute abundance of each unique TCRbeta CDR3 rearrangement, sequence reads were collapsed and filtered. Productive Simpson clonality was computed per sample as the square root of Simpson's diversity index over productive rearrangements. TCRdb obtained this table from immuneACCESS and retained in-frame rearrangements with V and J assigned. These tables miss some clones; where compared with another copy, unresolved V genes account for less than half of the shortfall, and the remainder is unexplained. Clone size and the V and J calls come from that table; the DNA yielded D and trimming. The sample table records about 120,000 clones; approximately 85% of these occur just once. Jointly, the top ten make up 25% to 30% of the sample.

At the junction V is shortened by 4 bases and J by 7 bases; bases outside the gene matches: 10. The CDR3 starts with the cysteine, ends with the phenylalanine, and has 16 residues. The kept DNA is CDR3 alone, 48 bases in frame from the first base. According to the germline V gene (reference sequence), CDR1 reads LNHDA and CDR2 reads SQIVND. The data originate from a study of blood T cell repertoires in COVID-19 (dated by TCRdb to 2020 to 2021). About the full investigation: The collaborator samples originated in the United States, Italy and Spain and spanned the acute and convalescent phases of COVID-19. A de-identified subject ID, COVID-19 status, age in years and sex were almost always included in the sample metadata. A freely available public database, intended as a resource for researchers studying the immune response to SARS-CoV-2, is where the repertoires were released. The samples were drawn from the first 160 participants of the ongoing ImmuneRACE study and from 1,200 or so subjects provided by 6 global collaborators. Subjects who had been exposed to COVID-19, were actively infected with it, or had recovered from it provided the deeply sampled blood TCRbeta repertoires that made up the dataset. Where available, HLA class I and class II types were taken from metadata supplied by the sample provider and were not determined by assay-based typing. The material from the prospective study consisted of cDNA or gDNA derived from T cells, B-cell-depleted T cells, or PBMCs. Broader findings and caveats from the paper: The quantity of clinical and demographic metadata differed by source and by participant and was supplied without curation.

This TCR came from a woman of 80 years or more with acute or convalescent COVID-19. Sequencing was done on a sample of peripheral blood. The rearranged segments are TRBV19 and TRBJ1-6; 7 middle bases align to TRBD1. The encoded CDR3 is CASSTPPGTANSPLHF. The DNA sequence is TGTGCCAGTAGTACACCCCCCGGGACAGCGAATTCACCCCTCCACTTT.